This entry lists 16 T cell receptor beta chains sequenced from one sample in a study of a mutant IDH1 vaccine in newly diagnosed glioma. No antigen is known for these receptors. Time point given: week 23, last vaccination. In the vaccine, a single dose held 300 ug of the mutant IDH1 20-mer peptide, along with topical imiquimod. Clones were read by immunoSEQ multiplex PCR, and TCRdb kept only the in-frame ones, dropping some. Among over 40,000 clones listed, more than 60% were seen once. The source material was PBMCs, sampled from a glioma patient whose treatment included an IDH1 peptide vaccine. The origin of the receptors is a woman aged 40 to 50 with glioma. Some clones in this sample may be carry-over from other donors' samples.

In this sample, this clone turned up once. The chain carries TRBV7-2 and TRBJ1-2, with unresolved D. The CDR3 is made up of 15 amino acids. The germline V gene has CDR1 SGHTA and CDR2 FQGNSA. V was trimmed by 4 bases and J by 4 bases, leaving 16 bases between them. The CDR3 sequence: CASSSGPRDIYGYTF. Written as DNA, the CDR3 is TGTGCCAGCAGCTCTGGACCCCGGGATATCTATGGCTACACCTTC.

The J gene is TRBJ2-7, the V gene TRBV4-1; 8 bases match TRBD1. The CDR3 runs 14 residues. The V gene's germline CDR1 is MGHRA and CDR2 YSYEKL. V was pared by 0 bases and J by 2 bases, with 0 bases of the junction left unmatched. The CDR3 protein is CASSQETGAYEQYF. CDR3 in DNA: TGCGCCAGCAGCCAAGAGACAGGGGCCTACGAGCAGTACTTC.

This chain joins TRBV7-2 and TRBJ2-3; TRBD2 aligns across 12 bases. The germline V gene encodes CDR1 SGHTA and CDR2 FQGNSA. The ends lost 5 bases at V and 1 base at J; junction bases unmatched: 13. The length of the CDR3 is 19 residues. The CDR3 region is CASSRRTSGAHVGTDTQYF. CDR3 nucleotide sequence: TGTGCCAGCAGCAGAAGGACTAGCGGGGCCCATGTGGGCACAGATACGCAGTATTTT.

The chain is built from TRBV21-1 and TRBJ2-7; TRBD1, the D gene given by the table, was not confirmed from the DNA. TRBV21-1 is a pseudogene. This CDR3 comprises 14 residues. This CDR3 is CASSARQGGYEQYF. As DNA, the CDR3 is TGTGCCAGCAGCGCTAGACAGGGGGGCTACGAGCAGTACTTC.

The rearrangement links TRBV5-1 to TRBJ1-1, with 8 bases lining up with TRBD1. The CDR3 covers 15 residues. Germline V gene lookup returns CDR1 SGHRS and CDR2 YFSETQ. Trimming cost V 0 bases and J 5 bases; bases outside gene matches: 6. DNA of the CDR3: TGCGCCAGCAGCTTGGGGACAGGGTCTTTAACTGAAGCTTTCTTT. Its translation is CASSLGTGSLTEAFF.

V usage is TRBV9 and J usage is TRBJ1-5; no clear D gene. Per the germline V gene, CDR1 is SGDLS and CDR2 is YYNGEE. The CDR3 spans 15 residues. The V end was cut by 4 bases, the J end by 7 bases, with 18 bases between. The CDR3 nucleotides read TGTGCCAGCAGCTCTCGGGTTGGGAGCGACCAGCCCCAGCATTTT. Protein: CASSSRVGSDQPQHF.

V gene TRBV19 combines with J gene TRBJ2-1, with TRBD1 matching over 8 bases. The CDR3 length is 14 residues. Germline V gene data show CDR1 as LNHDA and CDR2 as SQIVND (reference sequence). V gave up 1 base and J gave up 8 bases; unmatched junction bases: 4. CDR3 amino acids: CASSIALQGDEQFF. The CDR3 DNA is TGTGCCAGTAGTATAGCCCTACAGGGGGATGAGCAGTTCTTC. The full variable domain, completed using reference TRBV19 and TRBJ2-1, is DGGITQSPKYLFRKEGQNVTLSCEQNLNHDAMYWYRQDPGQGLRLIYYSQIVNDFQKGDIAEGYSVSREKKESFPLTVTSAQKNPTAFYLCASSIALQGDEQFFGPGTRLTVL.

The chain carries TRBV2 and TRBJ2-5; 13 bases map to TRBD2. The germline CDR1 and CDR2 sequences are SNHLY and FYNNEI. The CDR3 is 16 amino acids. V was pared by 5 bases and J by 3 bases, with 6 bases of the junction left unmatched. The CDR3 nucleotides are TGTGCCAGCAGTACCGGGACTAGCGGGGACAAAGAGACCCAGTACTTC. Protein sequence: CASSTGTSGDKETQYF.

V is TRBV6-5 and J is TRBJ2-7, with D possibly being TRBD1 (6 bases). The CDR3 contains 13 residues. The germline V gene has CDR1 MNHEY and CDR2 SVGAGI. Trimming stripped 7 bases from V and 0 bases from J, with 10 bases between. In DNA, the CDR3 is TGTGCCAGCAACCTACAGGGCTCCTACGAGCAGTACTTC. It encodes CASNLQGSYEQYF.

In the case of this clone: The same CDR3 is also encoded by other DNA sequences in this sample. The rearrangement links TRBV18 to TRBJ1-5, with D possibly TRBD1 on 6 matching bases. Trimming left V 3 bases short and J 6 bases short, with 9 bases between. The CDR3 is 13 amino acids. CDR1 is KGHSH, CDR2 LQKENI, per germline. The CDR3: CASSPGTSQPQHF. DNA of the CDR3: TGTGCCAGCTCACCCGGGACAAGTCAGCCCCAGCATTTT.

The V gene is TRBV10-3, the J gene TRBJ2-1, with 7 bases lining up with TRBD1. With 6 bases clipped from V and 6 bases from J, the junction kept 5 bases outside the gene matches. Looked up from germline, CDR1 is ENHRY and CDR2 is SYGVKD. The CDR3 is 13 amino acids. CDR3 DNA: TGTGCCATCAGCGGACAGGTCAGCAATGAGCAGTTCTTC. It encodes CAISGQVSNEQFF.

DNA of the CDR3: TGTGCCAGCAGAGCTAGGACGGCTGATCCTGAAGCTTTCTTT. This encodes CASRARTADPEAFF. The chain links TRBV2 to TRBJ1-1; D not resolved. Germline V gives CDR1 SNHLY, CDR2 FYNNEI. V lost 6 bases, J lost 6 bases, and 17 bases lay in between. There are 14 residues in the CDR3.

The chain is built from TRBV4-3 and TRBJ2-3; TRBD1 or TRBD2 may be the D gene (5 bases each). The CDR3 runs to 13 residues. Germline CDR1 reads LGHNA; CDR2 reads YSLEER. Trimming removed 4 bases from V and 9 bases from J, with 14 bases in between. For the CDR3, the DNA is TGCGCCAGCAGCCCAGAGCCGGGACGGACGCAGTATTTT. Its protein is CASSPEPGRTQYF.

This clone was seen a single time. This chain uses TRBV9 with TRBJ2-1, with D maybe TRBD2 (7 bases). Germline CDR1 reads SGDLS; CDR2 reads YYNGEE. The ends were cut back, 4 bases at V and 6 bases at J, with 11 bases in the middle. The length of the CDR3 is 13 residues. The CDR3, as DNA: TGTGCCAGCAGCTCCCGGGGGGCCAATGAGCAGTTCTTC. Translated, it gives CASSSRGANEQFF.

The chain links TRBV19 to TRBJ2-7, with D tentatively TRBD2 (6 bases). The germline V gene has CDR1 LNHDA and CDR2 SQIVND (reference sequence). V shed 7 bases and J shed 11 bases, with 24 bases lying between them. The CDR3 runs to 14 residues. The CDR3 sequence is CASKSGEADPKKYF. For the CDR3, the DNA is TGTGCCAGTAAGTCCGGGGAGGCAGACCCCAAGAAGTACTTC. Looking up the rest from reference TRBV19 and TRBJ2-7 gives the full variable domain: DGGITQSPKYLFRKEGQNVTLSCEQNLNHDAMYWYRQDPGQGLRLIYYSQIVNDFQKGDIAEGYSVSREKKESFPLTVTSAQKNPTAFYLCASKSGEADPKKYFGPGTRLTVT.

The chain employs TRBV6-5 and TRBJ2-7; 8 bases agree with TRBD1. This CDR3 comprises 14 residues. Trimming took 8 bases from V and 1 from J; bases not matched to a gene: 7. Germline lookup yields CDR1 MNHEY and CDR2 SVGAGI. CDR3 DNA: TGTGCCAGCGGTGACAGGGGTGGATCCTACGAGCAGTACTTC. Protein product: CASGDRGGSYEQYF.